These 9 T cell receptor beta chains share one sample of origin, sequenced in a study of shared clonotypes between healthy human individuals. Profiling relied on immunoSEQ multiplex PCR, and the TCRdb table lists in-frame clones only, not all of them. Of hundreds of thousands of clones listed, around two thirds are singletons. The source material was memory CD4+ T cells sorted from blood. As to subset: CD45RA-negative fraction. Receptors originate from a woman in her twenties or thirties in good health.

The chain joins TRBV19 to TRBJ2-7; 12 bases line up with TRBD1. Trimming removed 3 bases from V and 5 bases from J; junction bases left unmatched: 11. The CDR3 runs 17 residues. The germline CDR1 and CDR2 sequences are LNHDA and SQIVND (reference sequence). The CDR3 sequence is CASSISGTGGTLDEQYF. Written as DNA, the CDR3 is TGTGCCAGTAGTATTTCGGGGACAGGGGGCACCTTGGACGAGCAGTACTTC.

This clone was counted many times. The rearrangement links TRBV15 to TRBJ2-3; the D is unclear. The germline gives CDR1 LNHNV, CDR2 YYDKDF (reference sequence). This CDR3 is 13 amino acids long. Trimming removed 6 bases at V and 1 base at J, with 8 bases between. CDR3 sequence: CATSAVGTDTQYF. CDR3 coding DNA: TGTGCCACCAGTGCGGTCGGCACAGATACGCAGTATTTT. Full variable domain (remainder filled in from reference TRBV15 and TRBJ2-3): DAMVIQNPRYQVTQFGKPVTLSCSQTLNHNVMYWYQQKSSQAPKLLFHYYDKDFNNEADTPDNFQSRRPNTSFCFLDIRSPGLGDTAMYLCATSAVGTDTQYFGPGTRLTVL.

The chain has TRBV7-9 and TRBJ1-4; possibly TRBD1 for D (6 bases). CDR3 length: 12 amino acids. The germline gives CDR1 SEHNR, CDR2 FQNEAQ (reference sequence). Between the trimmed V and J ends, which lost 4 bases and 8 bases, there was a span of 8 bases. The CDR3 loop reads CASSSQGEKLFF. The CDR3 DNA sequence: TGTGCCAGCAGCTCACAGGGCGAAAAACTGTTTTTT.

The chain links TRBV5-1 to TRBJ2-1; D gene unclear. Germline V gene lookup returns CDR1 SGHRS and CDR2 YFSETQ. This CDR3 is built from 14 residues. The germline V and J ends were trimmed by 2 bases and 4 bases, with 10 bases remaining between them. The CDR3 sequence is CASSFGSLYNEQFF. In DNA, the CDR3 is TGCGCCAGCAGCTTTGGCAGCCTATACAATGAGCAGTTCTTC.

The rearrangement uses TRBV5-4 and TRBJ2-1; TRBD2 matches 15 bases. The trim removed 0 bases at V and 7 bases at J, leaving 5 bases unmatched. The CDR3 extends over 17 amino acids. Germline loops: CDR1 SGHNT, CDR2 YYREEE (reference sequence). The CDR3 reads CASSLAYGTSGRNEQFF. The CDR3 DNA is TGTGCCAGCAGCTTGGCTTACGGGACTAGCGGGAGGAATGAGCAGTTCTTC. Complete variable domain (other parts from reference TRBV5-4 and TRBJ2-1): ETGVTQSPTHLIKTRGQQVTLRCSSQSGHNTVSWYQQALGQGPQFIFQYYREEENGRGNFPPRFSGLQFPNYSSELNVNALELDDSALYLCASSLAYGTSGRNEQFFGPGTRLTVL.

This clone was recorded only once. The rearrangement joins TRBV6-5 to TRBJ2-7, with a possible D match to TRBD2 (6 bases). CDR1 and CDR2 from the germline V gene are MNHEY and SVGAGI. V was clipped by 4 bases and J by 0 bases, with 13 bases between them. The CDR3 extends over 15 amino acids. The CDR3 sequence is CASSFGSRGSYEQYF. CDR3 DNA: TGTGCCAGCAGTTTCGGGAGCCGGGGCTCCTACGAGCAGTACTTC.

The V gene is TRBV5-5, the J gene TRBJ2-6; D is unclear. The length of the CDR3 is 16 residues. Between the trimmed V and J ends, which lost 6 bases and 4 bases, there was a span of 17 bases. Germline values: CDR1 SGHKS, CDR2 YYEKEE (reference sequence). CDR3 protein: CASTPSEATGANVLTF. The CDR3 bases are TGTGCCAGCACCCCATCAGAGGCCACCGGGGCCAACGTCCTGACTTTC.

The V gene is TRBV28, the J gene TRBJ2-2; TRBD2 agrees at 8 bases. Germline V gene data show CDR1 as MDHEN and CDR2 as SYDVKM. The CDR3 spans 17 residues. V shed 1 base and J 1 base; nucleotides not matched to a gene: 5. The CDR3 region is CASSLSSAGGNTGELFF. In nucleotides, the CDR3 is TGTGCCAGCAGTTTATCGTCGGCGGGGGGGAACACCGGGGAGCTGTTTTTT. The complete variable domain, with remaining parts taken from reference TRBV28 and TRBJ2-2, reads DVKVTQSSRYLVKRTGEKVFLECVQDMDHENMFWYRQDPGLGLRLIYFSYDVKMKEKGDIPEGYSVSREKKERFSLILESASTNQTSMYLCASSLSSAGGNTGELFFGEGSRLTVL.

This clone occurred many times. The CDR3 loop is CAISESPEGREAFF. DNA for the CDR3: TGTGCCATCAGTGAGTCCCCCGAGGGACGGGAAGCTTTCTTT. J is TRBJ1-1 and V is TRBV10-3; D is possibly TRBD1 (5 bases). This CDR3 is built from 14 residues. Germline V lookup: CDR1 ENHRY, CDR2 SYGVKD. The V end lost 0 bases, the J end lost 8 bases, and 13 bases lay between the germline ends.